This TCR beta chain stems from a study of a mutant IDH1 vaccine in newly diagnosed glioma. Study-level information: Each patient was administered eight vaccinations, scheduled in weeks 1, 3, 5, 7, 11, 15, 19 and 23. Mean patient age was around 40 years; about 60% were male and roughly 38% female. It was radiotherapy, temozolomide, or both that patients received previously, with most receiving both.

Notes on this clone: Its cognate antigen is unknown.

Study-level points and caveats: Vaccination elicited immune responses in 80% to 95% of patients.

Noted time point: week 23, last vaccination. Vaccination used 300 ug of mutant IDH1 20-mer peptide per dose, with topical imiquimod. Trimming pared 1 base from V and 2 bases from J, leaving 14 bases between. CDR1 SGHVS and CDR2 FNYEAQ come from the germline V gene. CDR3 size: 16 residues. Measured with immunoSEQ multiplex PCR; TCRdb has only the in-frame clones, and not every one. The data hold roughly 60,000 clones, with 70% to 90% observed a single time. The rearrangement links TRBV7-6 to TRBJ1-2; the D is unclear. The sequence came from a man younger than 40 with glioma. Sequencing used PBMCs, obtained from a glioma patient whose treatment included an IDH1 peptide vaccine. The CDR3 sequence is CASSLGVAGSNYGYTF. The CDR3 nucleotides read TGTGCCAGCAGCTTAGGGGTGGCGGGCTCAAACTATGGCTACACCTTC.